This is a list of T cell receptor beta chains from one sample in a study of blood T cell repertoires in COVID-19. Assay used: immunoSEQ multiplex PCR; TCRdb lists only in-frame clones, some missing. The table shows approximately 75,000 clones, with around 90% occurring only once. The sequenced material came from peripheral blood. The receptors here all came from a human donor in a cohort sampled during active COVID-19. Each CDR3 is given with its conserved first and last residue. A D gene is named only where the DNA matches it firmly. Where a row states a size, it is once, few, many or the class of an expanded clone; other rows omit it.

NA	NA	TRBV28	TRBJ1-2	TGTGCCAGCAGTTCACCGACACCTAACTATGGCTACACCTTC	CASSSPTPNYGYTF
NA	NA	TRBV12-3/TRBV12-4	TRBJ1-6	TGTGCCAGCAGTCTCACAGGTTATTCACCCCTCCACTTT	CASSLTGYSPLHF
NA	NA	TRBV19	TRBJ2-1	TGTGCCAGTAGTATAGATCTCAGGGGCAATGAGCAGTTCTTC	CASSIDLRGNEQFF
few	NA	TRBV5-1	TRBJ1-2	TGCGCCAGCAGCTTGGGGGAGGGAGTATATGGCTACACCTTC	CASSLGEGVYGYTF
NA	TRBD1	TRBV19	TRBJ1-5	TGTGCCAGTAGTGAATACAGGGGAAATCAGCCCCAGCATTTT	CASSEYRGNQPQHF
NA	NA	TRBV5-6	TRBJ1-1	TGTGCCAGCAGCACAGGGAACACTGAAGCTTTCTTT	CASSTGNTEAFF
NA	NA	TRBV29-1	TRBJ2-7	TGCAGCGTTTCCGGCGGGCCCGAGCAGTACTTC	CSVSGGPEQYF
NA	NA	TRBV5-1	TRBJ1-1	TGCGCCAGCAGCTTCCTTACCCCGCTAATATCGAACACTGAAGCTTTCTTT	CASSFLTPLISNTEAFF
once	TRBD2	TRBV7-2	TRBJ2-3	TGTGCCAGCAGCTTAGCGCAGTTCGGGGGGGCGAAAACAGATACGCAGTATTTT	CASSLAQFGGAKTDTQYF
NA	TRBD1	TRBV29-1	TRBJ2-3	TGCAGCGTAGATCAGGGGGCAGATACGCAGTATTTT	CSVDQGADTQYF
NA	NA	TRBV28	TRBJ2-3	TGTGCCACCTGGGACTTCTCGCTTCCAGATACGCAGTATTTT	CATWDFSLPDTQYF
NA	TRBD1	TRBV6-6	TRBJ2-5	TGTGCCAGCAGTTTTGGGACAGCCCAAGAGACCCAGTACTTC	CASSFGTAQETQYF
NA	NA	TRBV11-2	TRBJ2-1	TGTGCCAGCAGCTTATTTGGGCTACCCAATTCCTACAATGAGCAGTTCTTC	CASSLFGLPNSYNEQFF
NA	TRBD1	TRBV29-1	TRBJ1-1	TGCAGCGTTGAAGACCCGGGACAGGGGGCTTTCTTT	CSVEDPGQGAFF
NA	NA	TRBV10-3	TRBJ1-1	TGTGCCACCTCAAGCGGGGGATTGAACACTGAAGCTTTCTTT	CATSSGGLNTEAFF
NA	TRBD1	TRBV3-1/TRBV3-2	TRBJ2-7	TGTGCCAGCAGCCAAGAAGGTATTGGGGGACAGGCCTACGAGCAGTACTTC	CASSQEGIGGQAYEQYF
NA	TRBD1	TRBV5-6	TRBJ1-2	TGTGCCAGCAGCTTGACTCAGGGGGCGAACTATGGCTACACCTTC	CASSLTQGANYGYTF
NA	NA	TRBV4-1	TRBJ2-2	TGCGCCAGCAGCCAGGGGGCTGGGGGGGAGATCCGGGAGCTGTTTTTT	CASSQGAGGEIRELFF
once	NA	TRBV29-1	TRBJ1-3	TGCAGCGTCCTGACTCGTGGGTTTGGAAACACCATATATTTT	CSVLTRGFGNTIYF
NA	NA	TRBV19	TRBJ1-5	TGTGCCAGTAGTTTAACGATGACTTATAGCAATCAGCCCCAGCATTTT	CASSLTMTYSNQPQHF
NA	NA	TRBV5-1	TRBJ2-5	TGCGCCAGCCATAGGACAGAAGAGACCCAGTACTTC	CASHRTEETQYF
NA	NA	TRBV3-1/TRBV3-2	TRBJ1-2	TGTGCCAGCAGCCAGGGACTCGAGGGATATGGCTACACCTTC	CASSQGLEGYGYTF
NA	TRBD2	TRBV7-2	TRBJ2-2	TGTGCCAGCAGCTTAGTTCGGATAGCGGGGGGAACCGGGGAGCTGTTTTTT	CASSLVRIAGGTGELFF
NA	NA	TRBV11-2	TRBJ2-2	TGTGCCAGCAGCTGGGGGTCAGGGGTGGCCGGGGAGCTGTTTTTT	CASSWGSGVAGELFF
NA	TRBD2	TRBV10-3	TRBJ2-5	TGTGCCATCACCCCGGGCGGGGGACAAGAGACCCAGTACTTC	CAITPGGGQETQYF
NA	TRBD1	TRBV6-5	TRBJ1-1	TGTGCCAGGGACAGGGGGCGCGGGTACACTGAAGCTTTCTTT	CARDRGRGYTEAFF
once	NA	TRBV5-8	TRBJ2-7	TGTGCCAGCAGCCCCCGGGTGGGCTCCTACGAGCAGTACTTC	CASSPRVGSYEQYF
NA	TRBD1	TRBV27	TRBJ2-5	TGTGCCAGCAGTTTGAGGGGGACAGGGGGCGGGTGGAGGGAGACCCAGTACTTC	CASSLRGTGGGWRETQYF
NA	TRBD1	TRBV12-3/TRBV12-4	TRBJ2-7	TGTGCCAGCCAGGACAGGGATGACTACGAGCAGTACTTC	CASQDRDDYEQYF
NA	NA	TRBV6-1	TRBJ2-5	TGTGCCAGCAGTGAGTTCCCCCACGGGGGGACCCAGTACTTC	CASSEFPHGGTQYF
NA	NA	TRBV5-5	TRBJ1-6	TGTGCCAGCAGCCTGTCGGGGGACCATAATTCACCCCTCCACTTT	CASSLSGDHNSPLHF
NA	NA	TRBV19	TRBJ1-2	TGTGCCAGTAGTATGGCCCGACAGGAGGATGGCTACACCTTC	CASSMARQEDGYTF
NA	NA	TRBV5-6	TRBJ1-4	TGTGCCAGCAGACTGACAAGAACTAATGAAAAACTGTTTTTT	CASRLTRTNEKLFF
NA	NA	TRBV29-1	TRBJ1-3	TGCAGCGTTGAATGGGTACAGGGAAACACCATATATTTT	CSVEWVQGNTIYF
NA	TRBD2	TRBV5-4	TRBJ2-2	TGTGCCAGCAGGACAACTAGCGGGGGAAGCACCGGGGAGCTGTTTTTT	CASRTTSGGSTGELFF
NA	NA	TRBV5-1	TRBJ1-4	TGCGCCAGCAGTTCAGGAACTAATGAAAAACTGTTTTTT	CASSSGTNEKLFF